This T cell receptor (beta chain) came from a study of T cell responses to AZD1222 COVID-19 vaccine. Points from the study as a whole: Reports say nearly half of spike-specific TCRs go after unmutated variant regions.

In regard to this clone: Its antigen remains unidentified.

Repertoires were generated with immunoSEQ multiplex PCR, while TCRdb's copy carries only in-frame clones and drops some. The table shows fewer than 180,000 clones, with roughly 94% occurring only once. V dropped 5 bases and J dropped 4 bases, with 24 bases sitting between them. There are 18 residues in the CDR3. CDR1 and CDR2 (germline): SGHTA, FQGNSA. The source is an adult in good health. The sample was peripheral blood, taken on day 0 of AZD1222 vaccination. V gene TRBV7-2 combines with J gene TRBJ2-1; tentative D call: TRBD2 (5 bases). The CDR3 reads CASSALGNEERPYNEQFF. DNA of the CDR3: TGTGCCAGCAGCGCACTAGGGAACGAGGAGCGGCCATACAATGAGCAGTTCTTC.